These 16 T cell receptor beta chains were sequenced from one sample in a study of shared clonotypes between healthy human individuals. Clones were read by immunoSEQ multiplex PCR, and TCRdb kept only the in-frame ones, dropping some. The sample lists some 2 million clones, about 95% seen once, with approximately 1.2% in the top ten. Positively selected for CCR7, the CD45RO-negative cells used as naive CD8 cells excluded terminally differentiated effector memory CD45RA+ cells. Sequenced material: naive CD8+ T cells sorted from blood. The receptors originated from a young man in good health.

The rearrangement links TRBV4-1 to TRBJ2-2; D perhaps matches TRBD1 (5 bases). The V end lost 5 bases, the J end lost 6 bases, and 10 bases lay between the germline ends. Germline V gene lookup returns CDR1 MGHRA and CDR2 YSYEKL. The CDR3 covers 13 residues. CDR3 sequence (DNA): TGCGCCAGCAGCACCTCAGGGCCCGGGGAGCTGTTTTTT. Protein product: CASSTSGPGELFF.

The rearrangement links TRBV5-4 to TRBJ1-4, with 8 bases fitting TRBD1. J gave up 6 bases and V 1 base, and 5 bases lay outside the gene matches. In germline, CDR1 is SGHNT, CDR2 YYREEE (reference sequence). This CDR3 comprises 15 residues. DNA of the CDR3: TGTGCCAGCAGCTTGACAGGGGGGGAAGATGAAAAACTGTTTTTT. Translation gives CASSLTGGEDEKLFF.

This chain links TRBV30 with TRBJ1-1; TRBD1 matches at 7 bases. The CDR3 has 17 amino acids. The V gene end was trimmed by 3 bases and the J gene end by 2 bases; junction bases not matched to a gene: 15. Germline-derived CDR1 and CDR2 are GTSNPN and SVGIG (reference sequence). CDR3 region: CAWRESPNYRGNTEAFF. CDR3 sequence (DNA): TGTGCCTGGAGGGAGAGCCCGAACTACAGGGGAAACACTGAAGCTTTCTTT.

The chain couples TRBV5-6 to TRBJ1-2; 7 bases line up with TRBD1. Germline V gene data show CDR1 as SGHDT and CDR2 as YYEEEE. The V and J ends lost 3 bases and 7 bases, in that order; junction bases with no gene match: 9. The CDR3 has 14 amino acids. In DNA form, the CDR3 reads TGTGCCAGCAGCTCCGCAACAGGGGAGGGTGGCTACACCTTC. It translates to CASSSATGEGGYTF.

The chain recombines TRBV27 with TRBJ1-2; TRBD1 matches at 7 bases. The germline V gene has CDR1 MNHEY and CDR2 SMNVEV (reference sequence). The CDR3 covers 16 residues. With V trimmed by 7 bases and J by 0 bases, 11 bases remained unmatched. The CDR3 loop is CASTPGDRSTNYGYTF. DNA of the CDR3: TGTGCCAGCACCCCGGGGGACAGATCAACTAACTATGGCTACACCTTC.

V usage is TRBV27 and J usage is TRBJ2-1; D is undetermined. The CDR3 covers 12 residues. Per germline, CDR1 MNHEY and CDR2 SMNVEV (reference sequence). Trimming left V 5 bases short and J 6 bases short, with 8 bases between. This chain's CDR3 is CASSDSPNEQFF. As DNA, the CDR3 is TGTGCCAGCAGTGACTCGCCCAATGAGCAGTTCTTC.

This clone was detected only a few times. The chain combines TRBV2 with TRBJ1-6; TRBD1 is a possible D gene (6 bases). The CDR3 has 16 residues. Per the germline V gene, CDR1 is SNHLY and CDR2 is FYNNEI. V was trimmed by 4 bases and J by 0 bases, leaving 10 bases between them. As DNA, the CDR3 is TGTGCCAGCAGTGGGACAGCCTACTCCTATAATTCACCCCTCCACTTT. Protein product: CASSGTAYSYNSPLHF.

This sequence joins TRBV29-1 and TRBJ2-7, with 10 bases aligning to TRBD2. V was pared by 4 bases and J by 3 bases, with 3 bases of the junction left unmatched. The CDR3 runs 13 residues. Germline loops: CDR1 SQVTM, CDR2 ANQGSEA. CDR3 DNA sequence: TGCAGCGTTGGCCCTAGCGGGAGCTACGAGCAGTACTTC. This translates into CSVGPSGSYEQYF.

The CDR3 coding sequence is TGCGCCAGCAGTGACCCAGCGGGAACAGAGACCCAGTACTTC. Amino acids: CASSDPAGTETQYF. The chain employs TRBV10-2 and TRBJ2-5; 7 positions match TRBD2. Looked up from germline, CDR1 is WSHSY and CDR2 is SAAADI. The CDR3 contains 14 residues. Trimming cost V 3 bases and J 4 bases; bases outside gene matches: 5.

The chain joins TRBV28 to TRBJ2-7; D might be TRBD2 (7 bases). Trimming removed 5 bases from V and 0 bases from J, with 17 bases in between. This CDR3 contains 16 residues. The germline CDR1 and CDR2 sequences are MDHEN and SYDVKM. CDR3 loop: CASSVRGPPISYEQYF. CDR3 coding DNA: TGTGCCAGCAGTGTGCGGGGGCCCCCCATCTCCTACGAGCAGTACTTC.

The chain employs TRBV2 and TRBJ2-1, with D tentatively TRBD2 (6 bases). Germline assignment: CDR1 SNHLY and CDR2 FYNNEI. The germline V and J ends were trimmed by 0 bases and 5 bases, with 17 bases remaining between them. This CDR3 has 17 residues. The CDR3 coding sequence is TGTGCCAGCAGTGAAGCTTTCGGGCAGGGAGGAGACAATGAGCAGTTCTTC. This encodes CASSEAFGQGGDNEQFF.

The chain is built from TRBV5-1 and TRBJ2-7, with 11 positions matching TRBD1. Looked up from germline, CDR1 is SGHRS and CDR2 is YFSETQ. J was trimmed by 4 bases and V by 2 bases; bases with no gene match: 5. The CDR3 totals 15 residues. The CDR3 nucleotides read TGCGCCAGCAGCTTAACGGGACAGGGGGGTTACGAGCAGTACTTC. Translated: CASSLTGQGGYEQYF.

Only one count was recorded for this clone. The chain couples TRBV5-1 to TRBJ1-1; D possibly corresponds to TRBD1 (5 bases). V shed 0 bases and J shed 5 bases, with 20 bases lying between them. This CDR3 spans 17 amino acids. CDR1 and CDR2 from the germline V gene are SGHRS and YFSETQ. The CDR3 loop is CASSLAGTVTWRTEAFF. The CDR3 DNA follows: TGCGCCAGCAGCTTGGCGGGGACTGTGACATGGAGGACTGAAGCTTTCTTT.

The chain couples TRBV6-1 to TRBJ1-3, with 10 bases aligning to TRBD1. CDR1 is MNHNS and CDR2 is SASEGT in the germline V gene. There are 14 residues in the CDR3. The trim removed 6 bases at V and 4 bases at J, leaving 3 bases unmatched. The CDR3 loop is CASRETGGGNTIYF. CDR3 DNA sequence: TGTGCCAGCAGGGAGACAGGGGGCGGAAACACCATATATTTT.

The chain is built from TRBV12-5 and TRBJ2-7; TRBD1 is a possible D gene (5 bases). The CDR3 contains 15 residues. From germline, CDR1 is LGHNT and CDR2 FRNRAP. V shed 0 bases and J shed 3 bases, with 12 bases lying between them. CDR3 coding DNA: TGTGCTAGTGGTTTGGTACTGCTCGACAGCTACGAGCAGTACTTC. It codes for CASGLVLLDSYEQYF.

CDR3 DNA: TGTGCCAGCAGTTTCCCCCGGGACAGTGCTATGAACACTGAAGCTTTCTTT. This encodes CASSFPRDSAMNTEAFF. V and J are TRBV28 and TRBJ1-1; TRBD1 aligns across 7 bases. The CDR3 contains 17 residues. Germline V gene sequence: CDR1 MDHEN, CDR2 SYDVKM. V was clipped by 3 bases and J by 0 bases; unmatched bases: 10. Complete variable domain (other parts from reference TRBV28 and TRBJ1-1): DVKVTQSSRYLVKRTGEKVFLECVQDMDHENMFWYRQDPGLGLRLIYFSYDVKMKEKGDIPEGYSVSREKKERFSLILESASTNQTSMYLCASSFPRDSAMNTEAFFGQGTRLTVV.